A single sample gave rise to the 16 T cell receptor beta chains below, sequenced in a study of blood T cell repertoires in COVID-19. The method was immunoSEQ multiplex PCR; TCRdb's version includes in-frame clones alone and lacks a portion of them. The sample has about 210,000 clones, 75% to 90% seen once; the top ten hold 4.8%. The sample comprised peripheral blood. These receptors all stem from a woman between 40 and 50 years old with acute or convalescent COVID-19.

This sequence joins TRBV6-4 and TRBJ1-2, with D perhaps matching TRBD1 (6 bases). V lost 6 bases and J lost 8, with 22 bases in between. In germline, CDR1 is MRHNA, CDR2 SNTAGT. The CDR3 is 15 amino acids. The CDR3 DNA reads as TGTGCCAGCAGATCCCCATCAGGGGAGATGGGAGGCTACACCTTC. Translation gives CASRSPSGEMGGYTF.

The chain couples TRBV5-1 to TRBJ1-1; D unclear. Germline-derived CDR1 and CDR2 are SGHRS and YFSETQ. Trimming stripped 0 bases from V and 1 base from J, with 7 bases between. This CDR3 has 14 amino acids. The CDR3 DNA is TGCGCCAGCAGCTTGGAGCATGCGAACACTGAAGCTTTCTTT. This gives the protein CASSLEHANTEAFF. The full variable domain, in which reference TRBV5-1 and TRBJ1-1 provide the parts outside the CDR3, is KAGVTQTPRYLIKTRGQQVTLSCSPISGHRSVSWYQQTPGQGLQFLFEYFSETQRNKGNFPGRFSGRQFSNSRSEMNVSTLELGDSALYLCASSLEHANTEAFFGQGTRLTVV.

This chain joins TRBV30 and TRBJ1-5, with 8 bases fitting TRBD1. The CDR3 spans 17 residues. Germline assignment: CDR1 GTSNPN and CDR2 SVGIG (reference sequence). Trimming cost V 0 bases and J 4 bases; bases outside gene matches: 11. CDR3 coding DNA: TGTGCCTGGAGTGTACGTTTCAGGGACAGGTGGAATCAGCCCCAGCATTTT. Translated: CAWSVRFRDRWNQPQHF.

The chain carries TRBV19 and TRBJ1-6, with TRBD1 identical over 12 bases. In germline, CDR1 is LNHDA, CDR2 SQIVND (reference sequence). V lost 9 bases, J lost 7 bases, and 10 bases stayed unmatched. CDR3 length: 16 amino acids. For the CDR3, the DNA is TGTGCCAGCAATTCAGGGGGACAGGGGGCAAATTCACCCCTCCACTTT. It translates to CASNSGGQGANSPLHF. The full variable domain, with the rest looked up from reference TRBV19 and TRBJ1-6, is DGGITQSPKYLFRKEGQNVTLSCEQNLNHDAMYWYRQDPGQGLRLIYYSQIVNDFQKGDIAEGYSVSREKKESFPLTVTSAQKNPTAFYLCASNSGGQGANSPLHFGNGTRLTVT.

V is TRBV3-1 (or the pseudogene TRBV3-2) and J is TRBJ2-1; 7 bases map to TRBD1. This CDR3 has 20 amino acids. The germline gives CDR1 LGHDT, CDR2 YNNKEL (reference sequence). V gave up 0 bases and J gave up 7 bases; unmatched junction bases: 21. The DNA for the CDR3 is TGTGCCAGCAGCCAAGATCTCGGGATACAGGGGCCCTCGACGAAAAATGAGCAGTTCTTC. Its translation is CASSQDLGIQGPSTKNEQFF.

The genes are TRBV30 and TRBJ1-2; D remains ambiguous. Trimming stripped 2 bases from V and 0 bases from J, with 16 bases between. The CDR3 totals 16 residues. The germline gives CDR1 GTSNPN, CDR2 SVGIG (reference sequence). The CDR3 DNA is TGTGCCTGGAGTATTATATGGTCGGTATCTAACTATGGCTACACCTTC. Residues: CAWSIIWSVSNYGYTF.

The chain is built from TRBV2 and TRBJ1-5; perhaps TRBD1 as D (6 bases). Germline CDR1 and CDR2: SNHLY and FYNNEI. With 7 bases removed from V and 2 bases from J, the gap between germline ends came to 18 bases. This CDR3 comprises 16 residues. The CDR3: CASTARGGAGNQPQHF. CDR3 nucleotide sequence: TGTGCCAGCACCGCGAGGGGGGGCGCGGGCAATCAGCCCCAGCATTTT.

This chain uses TRBV29-1 with TRBJ1-1; D gene ambiguous. Trimming pared 0 bases from V and 0 bases from J, leaving 5 bases between. The CDR3 is made up of 13 amino acids. CDR1 SQVTM and CDR2 ANQGSEA come from the germline V gene. The CDR3 region has the DNA TGCAGCGTTGAAGACCCTTTGAACACTGAAGCTTTCTTT. Its translation: CSVEDPLNTEAFF.

V usage is TRBV3-1 (or the pseudogene TRBV3-2) and J usage is TRBJ2-5; perhaps TRBD1 as D (5 bases). V was pared by 3 bases and J by 9 bases, with 8 bases between. The CDR3 consists of 11 residues. CDR1 is LGHDT and CDR2 is YNNKEL in the germline V gene (reference sequence). CDR3 coding DNA: TGTGCCAGCAGCCAGGAACAGGCCCAGTACTTC. It specifies CASSQEQAQYF.

The V and J genes are TRBV23-1 and TRBJ2-7; no definite D call. TRBV23-1 is flagged as an ORF with uncertain function. This CDR3 is built from 15 residues. V was pared by 4 bases and J by 3 bases, with 16 bases between. The DNA for the CDR3 is TGCGCCAGCAGTCCAATTTATCCCACAGTCTACGAGCAGTACGTC. Amino acid sequence: CASSPIYPTVYEQYV.

The chain recombines TRBV19 with TRBJ2-1, with 9 bases that match TRBD1. This CDR3 comprises 20 residues. The germline V gene has CDR1 LNHDA and CDR2 SQIVND (reference sequence). The ends lost 4 bases at V and 0 bases at J; junction bases unmatched: 16. As DNA, the CDR3 is TGTGCCAGTAGTAGCCCTCGGGACAGGGCGAACAGTCGCTCCTACAATGAGCAGTTCTTC. Translated: CASSSPRDRANSRSYNEQFF.

The table lists this clone with a count of one. The chain couples TRBV7-2 to TRBJ2-5; D not resolved. CDR1 and CDR2 from the germline V gene are SGHTA and FQGNSA. Deletions cut 5 bases from V and 4 bases from J, with 11 bases between. This CDR3 contains 13 residues. The CDR3: CASSPEPPETQYF. The CDR3 DNA reads as TGTGCCAGCAGCCCCGAGCCCCCAGAGACCCAGTACTTC.

This chain uses TRBV7-9 with TRBJ2-5, with 12 bases aligning to TRBD2. CDR3 size: 16 residues. Looked up from germline, CDR1 is SEHNR and CDR2 is FQNEAQ (reference sequence). J was trimmed by 1 base and V by 5 bases; bases with no gene match: 5. CDR3 in DNA: TGTGCCAGCAGCCGTGGACTAGCGGGATCCCAAGAGACCCAGTACTTC. Encoded protein: CASSRGLAGSQETQYF.

This clone was counted only a few times. The chain joins TRBV28 to TRBJ1-2, with D perhaps matching TRBD1 (6 bases). The V end lost 5 bases, the J end lost 6 bases, and 13 bases lay between the germline ends. Germline V gene data show CDR1 as MDHEN and CDR2 as SYDVKM. CDR3 length: 13 residues. CDR3 protein: CASSVRGLDGYTF. The CDR3 DNA sequence: TGTGCCAGCAGTGTGCGGGGGCTAGATGGCTACACCTTC.

The chain uses TRBV11-2 and TRBJ1-2, with a weak D call TRBD1 (6 bases). CDR1 is SGHAT, CDR2 FQNNGV, per germline. The CDR3 is made up of 14 amino acids. Trimming removed 4 bases from V and 6 bases from J, with 15 bases in between. The CDR3: CASSSPGGADGYTF. In DNA form, the CDR3 reads TGTGCCAGCAGCTCTCCGGGGGGGGCAGATGGCTACACCTTC.

The rearrangement links TRBV9 to TRBJ2-2; D might be TRBD1 (5 bases). The V gene's germline CDR1 is SGDLS and CDR2 YYNGEE. The length of the CDR3 is 15 residues. V was clipped by 4 bases and J by 6 bases, with 16 bases between them. The CDR3: CASSLGQALAGELFF. The CDR3 nucleotides read TGTGCCAGCAGCTTGGGGCAGGCTCTGGCCGGGGAGCTGTTTTTT.